This T cell receptor beta chain derives from a study of shared clonotypes between healthy human individuals (dated by TCRdb to 2018 to 2021). Regarding the complete study: The cohort included three men and a couple of women between 18 and 49 years of age. Blood TCR repertoires of 5 or 6 healthy adults were deeply sequenced to estimate repertoire size and the extent of clonotype sharing between individuals. For each donor, CD4 naive and CD4 memory were each run on three plates, CD8 naive on two plates, and CD8 memory on one plate. To increase sequencing depth and limit assay-specific biases, TCR repertoire library preparation and sequencing were carried out by different laboratories using diverse techniques. Per donor, leukapheresis produced somewhere between about 0.9 and 9.5 billion PBMCs. What the authors observed across the whole study: Higher generation probabilities were observed for clonotypes shared by all four sorted-subset donors than for non-shared clonotypes. Sampling was restricted to blood, and TCR repertoires in tissues likely differ from the TCR repertoires found in blood. Estimated clonotype richness was generally larger for naive than for memory subsets. Because the study included only a small number of donors, the genetic and exposure-history diversity represented was limited. Rarefaction of sorted-subset datasets indicated incomplete sequencing despite the large sequencing depth. When four donors were compared, the shared fraction of clonotypes was approximately 5% for naive CD4, roughly 3.4% for naive CD8, 2.3% for memory CD4, and roughly 0.43% for memory CD8. Based on pairwise subsampling, the degree of clonotype sharing among donors was expected to be affected by sequencing depth.

As concerns this clone: Its antigen specificity is not known. Base qualities are not provided; no much larger clone lies one nucleotide away.

Using the deep immunoSEQ assay, multiplex PCR amplified TCR CDR3 regions from genomic DNA. For each cell subset, the extracted genomic DNA was distributed evenly across all wells of several immunoSEQ 96-well plates, and each plate served as one replicate. For sorted subsets, 150 to 250 ng genomic DNA, equal to tens of thousands of T cell genomes, was loaded into each replicate PCR. Purified libraries were quantified with a Qubit 3.0 fluorometer, sized on a Bioanalyzer 2100, and re-quantified with the KAPA Library Quantification kit. A separate single-read 150-cycle Illumina NextSeq 550 flow cell was used to sequence each immunoSEQ 96-well plate. In the authors' own workflow: Because only junctional sequences without quality scores were contained in the immunoSEQ output, filtering matching that applied to full-length reads could not be performed. To assign V/J genes and CDR3, sequences were annotated against IMGT germline references using PyIR, a Python wrapper for IgBLAST v1.9. Reads with weak V/J assignments (E-value above 1e-6), missing CDR3, stop codons, out-of-frame junctions, or ambiguous translated residues were removed. V3J clonotypes were defined as sequences sharing the same inferred V gene, J gene, and CDR3 amino acid sequence. To compute the percentage overlap between repertoires, the number of shared unique clonotypes was divided by the size of the smaller repertoire. RTK rarefaction, the Chao1 estimator, and Recon v2.1 estimates of unobserved clonotypes were used to assess repertoire richness. For all TCRbeta clonotypes obtained by the gDNA method from a few donors, generation probabilities were computed with OLGA. Entries here come from immuneACCESS through TCRdb and include only in-frame sequences with V and J called. Some clones fail to appear in such tables; in the studies checked, an unresolved V gene covers under half of the shortfall, and the cause of the remainder is unknown. The D gene and trimming were derived from the DNA, and the V and J assignments and clone size from that table. For this sample the table gives some 1 million clones, of which around 74% were detected only once. Approximately 1.3% of the sample goes to the ten largest clones.

Healthy HIV-negative adults with no recently reported acute infections or vaccinations were included as donors. All donors were Caucasian adults living in Nashville, Tennessee, USA. CD4+ T cells were enriched by magnetic negative selection; naive cells were then positively selected on CD45RA, and the negative fraction formed the memory subset. After blood collection by leukapheresis, PBMCs were isolated using Ficoll-Histopaque density gradient centrifugation and then cryopreserved in the vapor phase of liquid nitrogen. Analytical flow cytometry was used to check the purity and quantity of each magnetically sorted T cell population. Genomic DNA was isolated from every sorted fraction and measured by UV absorbance on a Nanodrop 2000c. The clonotype was recovered from a man younger than 35 in good health. Sequencing input: memory CD4+ T cells sorted from blood. The label giving this sample's cell subset or site can be read as: CD45RA-negative fraction.

The CDR3 has the sequence CASSILRGTSTDTQYF. In nucleotides, the sequence is TGTGCCAGTAGTATATTGAGGGGAACTAGCACAGATACGCAGTATTTT. The chain is encoded by TRBV19 joined to TRBJ2-3; the D gene may be TRBD1 or TRBD2, since each aligns over 5 bases. CDR1 and CDR2 were assigned from the germline V gene (reference sequence) as LNHDA and SQIVND. V lost 2 bases and J lost 0 bases; the stretch between them is 12 bases long. From its cysteine to its phenylalanine, the CDR3 spans 16 amino acids. Only CDR3 DNA is held: 48 bases, read in frame from base 1.